The entry below describes one TCR beta chain. The identical CDR3 is also encoded by other nucleotide sequences in the sample. The source of the sample is a study of blood T cell repertoires in COVID-19. About the research overall: The samples span acute and convalescent COVID-19 from the United States, Italy and Spain. Sample material is recorded as cDNA or gDNA derived from T cells, B-cell-depleted T cells, or PBMCs.

In the study's own analysis: By means of reference gene primer amplification, nucleated cell counts were estimated. Measured with immunoSEQ multiplex PCR; TCRdb has only the in-frame clones, and not every one. V and J calls and clone size are given by that table; D and trimming were obtained from the DNA. The table records about 250,000 clones, 65% to 85% of them present only once. This TCR was sampled from a man aged 50-60 years with active or convalescent COVID-19. The sequencing sample was made of peripheral blood.

CDR3 bases: TGTGCCAGTTCCACGACAGGGGACACTGAAGCTTTCTTT. Protein product: CASSTTGDTEAFF. The chain couples TRBV19 to TRBJ1-1, with 8 bases fitting TRBD1. The CDR3 sequence is 13 residues long. The germline V gene has CDR1 LNHDA and CDR2 SQIVND (reference sequence). V was pared by 8 bases and J by 3 bases, with 5 bases of the junction left unmatched.